A selection of T cell receptor beta chains follows, all from one sample in a study of metastatic and nonmetastatic thyroid tumors. TCRdb reprocessed the PCR reads using MiXCR. Among 55,000 to 75,000 clones, more than 15% were seen once, and the ten largest hold about 13%. Input material: blood. Receptors were obtained from a female donor with papillary thyroid cancer or a benign thyroid nodule (not recorded which). Some clones in this sample may be carry-over from other donors' samples. Each CDR3 is given with its conserved first and last residue. D genes are given only for firm matches. Not all rows give a size; the values are once, few, many and, for expanded clones, a class.

DNA,CDR3,size,D,V,J
TGTGCCAGCAGCTTTTCCAGCGGGGGGGAGACCCAGTACTTC,CASSFSSGGETQYF,-,TRBD2,TRBV7-9,TRBJ2-5
TGTGCCAGTAGAGAGACAGGGAGGGGGACCGGGGAGCTGTTTTTT,CASRETGRGTGELFF,many,-,TRBV19,TRBJ2-2
TGTGCCAGCAGCTTAGGGACAGGGGGCGCAGATGAAAAACTGTTTTTT,CASSLGTGGADEKLFF,-,TRBD1,TRBV7-9,TRBJ1-4
TGTGCCAGCAGCCAAGGACTAGCGGGAGCCACAGATACGCAGTATTTT,CASSQGLAGATDTQYF,-,TRBD2,TRBV4-2,TRBJ2-3
TGTGCCAGCAGCCTCGTGAATGCAGATACGCAGTATTTT,CASSLVNADTQYF,few,-,TRBV7-3,TRBJ2-3
TGTGCCATCAGGGACAGGGGTGAGACCCAGTACTTC,CAIRDRGETQYF,few,TRBD1,TRBV10-3,TRBJ2-5
TGTGCCAGCAGTAGCCCGGACGGGAATAGCAATCAGCCCCAGCATTTT,CASSSPDGNSNQPQHF,-,-,TRBV28,TRBJ1-5
TGTGCCAGCAGCCACGACGGGTCCGGGGAGCTGTTTTTT,CASSHDGSGELFF,many,-,TRBV7-9,TRBJ2-2
TGTGCCAGCTCACCAAGGCTGGACAGGGGGTACGAGCAGTACTTC,CASSPRLDRGYEQYF,many,TRBD1,TRBV18,TRBJ2-7
TGTGCCAGCATGTTAGCGGGAGCTTACAATGAGCAGTTCTTC,CASMLAGAYNEQFF,many,TRBD2,TRBV2,TRBJ2-1
TGTGCCAGCAGTCTTAATCAGCCCCAGCATTTT,CASSLNQPQHF,many,-,TRBV28,TRBJ1-5
TGTGCCAGCAGTTACTGGCGGACAAGCCTGAAGAACACTGAAGCTTTCTTT,CASSYWRTSLKNTEAFF,-,-,TRBV6-2/TRBV6-3,TRBJ1-1
TGTGCCAGCAGCTTGGGACTAGCCAAAAACATTCAGTACTTT,CASSLGLAKNIQYF,-,TRBD2,TRBV5-5,TRBJ2-4
TGTGCCAGCAGCTCCCCGGGACTCCTACGCGAGCAGTACTTC,CASSSPGLLREQYF,many,-,TRBV11-1,TRBJ2-7
TGTGCCAGCAGCTTGACAGGGGGGCAGGGTCAGCCCCAGCATTTT,CASSLTGGQGQPQHF,-,TRBD1,TRBV7-8,TRBJ1-5
TGCAGTGCTAGCCCGACTAGCGGGTATGCCTACGAGCAGTACTTC,CSASPTSGYAYEQYF,-,TRBD2,TRBV20-1,TRBJ2-7
TGTGCCAGCAGCTTACGGGCAGATTACTCTGGAAACACCATATATTTT,CASSLRADYSGNTIYF,many,-,TRBV11-1,TRBJ1-3
TGTGCCTGGAGTTCCGGAACAGGGTATGGCTACACCTTC,CAWSSGTGYGYTF,medium-sized,-,TRBV30,TRBJ1-2
TGTGCCAGCAGTTATAGCGGGAGCCTCGACACCGGGGAGCTGTTTTTT,CASSYSGSLDTGELFF,many,TRBD2,TRBV7-6,TRBJ2-2
TGCGCCAGCAGCTTGACAGGGGGGCTCTCTGGAAACACCATATATTTT,CASSLTGGLSGNTIYF,-,TRBD1,TRBV5-1,TRBJ1-3
TGTGCCAGTAGCCCGGGGGGGTATGGTACCTACGAGCAGTACTTC,CASSPGGYGTYEQYF,-,TRBD2,TRBV19,TRBJ2-7
TGCGCCAGCAGCTCCTACAGCGGCACTGAAGCTTTCTTT,CASSSYSGTEAFF,-,-,TRBV5-1,TRBJ1-1
TGTGCCAGCAGCTTGGGGGGTACCAACAACGAGCAGTACTTC,CASSLGGTNNEQYF,many,-,TRBV11-3,TRBJ2-7
TGCGCCAGCAGCTGGCAAGGGGGGCCTAATCAGCCCCAGCATTTT,CASSWQGGPNQPQHF,many,-,TRBV5-1,TRBJ1-5
TGTGCCAGCTCACCCGATCAGGACAGGAATGAAAAACTGTTTTTT,CASSPDQDRNEKLFF,many,TRBD1,TRBV18,TRBJ1-4
TGTGCCAGCAGCTCCCTCCCAGATACGCAGTATTTT,CASSSLPDTQYF,few,-,TRBV7-2,TRBJ2-3
TGTGCCAGCAGCTCCGGGACAGGGGATGAAAAACTGTTTTTT,CASSSGTGDEKLFF,-,TRBD1,TRBV5-4,TRBJ1-4
TGTGCCACTCGAGGGACAGCCGACTACGAGCAGTACTTC,CATRGTADYEQYF,-,TRBD1,TRBV7-2,TRBJ2-7